What follows is one TCR beta chain and its context. Its antigen is currently unknown. These data belong to a study of shared clonotypes between healthy human individuals. Study-level points and caveats: Incompleteness in sorted-subset sequencing, despite large depth, was shown by rarefaction. Relative to memory subsets, naive subsets generally showed larger estimated richness. Generation probability values for non-shared clonotypes were lower than those for clonotypes shared by all four donors.

CD45RA-negative memory and CD45RA+ naive subsets were split from the CD4+ cells. Germline CDR1 KGHSH, CDR2 LQKENI. CDR3 length: 14 residues. V shed 4 bases, J shed 4 bases, and the junction held 5 bases outside the gene matches. The assay was immunoSEQ multiplex PCR, and TCRdb's table has in-frame clones only and misses some. The sample yields 1.4 million to 1.5 million clones, around 97% seen once. This chain connects TRBV18 to TRBJ2-5; 8 bases agree with TRBD1. The receptor's source is a man aged 30 to 45 in good health. Sequenced: naive CD4+ T cells sorted from blood. Subset specified: CD45RA+ positively selected. DNA for the CDR3: TGTGCCAGCTCACAGTCAGGGGGCGGAGAGACCCAGTACTTC. As protein: CASSQSGGGETQYF.